Below are 4 T cell receptor beta chains sequenced from a single sample in a study of Graves' ophthalmopathy and Graves' hyperthyroidism. The authors amplified TCR beta CDR3 regions from RNA transcripts. HTBI primers primed a first-round RT-PCR, and a second-round multiplex PCR followed. From the multiplex PCR reads, TCRdb called clonotypes with MiXCR, one entry per CDR3 protein. The sample consists of about 480,000 distinct CDR3 sequences, 13% to 15% of them appearing once. Sequenced sample: blood. These receptors all stem from a woman aged 25 to 39 with Graves' ophthalmopathy.

This clonotype was counted a few times. V usage is TRBV6-5 and J usage is TRBJ2-2, with D perhaps matching TRBD2 (7 bases). The CDR3 is 13 amino acids. Between the trimmed V and J ends, which lost 4 bases and 9 bases, there was a span of 12 bases. In germline, CDR1 is MNHEY, CDR2 SVGAGI. The CDR3 spells CASSSRGGRELFF. DNA for the CDR3: TGTGCCAGCAGTTCGAGGGGGGGCCGGGAGCTGTTTTTT.

The sample holds many counts of this clonotype. The chain employs TRBV12-3 or TRBV12-4 and TRBJ1-6, with D unclear. Between the trimmed V and J ends, which lost 6 bases and 8 bases, there was a span of 8 bases. The CDR3 has 12 residues. The CDR3 sequence is CASSARDSPLHF. The DNA for the CDR3 is TGTGCCAGCAGCGCCAGAGATTCACCCCTCCACTTT.

This clonotype was recorded at least ten times. V is TRBV27 and J is TRBJ1-2; tentatively, D is TRBD1 (6 bases). From germline, CDR1 is MNHEY and CDR2 SMNVEV (reference sequence). V lost 2 bases, J lost 3 bases, and 13 bases lay in between. This CDR3 contains 15 residues. The CDR3: CASSLIGGGDYGYTF. Here the CDR3 DNA reads TGTGCCAGCAGTTTAATAGGGGGTGGAGACTATGGCTACACCTTC.

This chain joins TRBV14 and TRBJ2-5; possible D gene TRBD2, 6 bases. V dropped 3 bases and J dropped 2 bases, with 16 bases sitting between them. Germline loops: CDR1 SGHDN, CDR2 FVKESK. CDR3 length equals 16 residues. Here the CDR3 DNA reads TGTGCCAGCAGCCATTTTTTAGCGGATATGCAAGAGACCCAGTACTTC. Residues: CASSHFLADMQETQYF.